Shown below are 19 T cell receptor beta chains from a single sample sequenced in a study of T cell responses to AZD1222 COVID-19 vaccine. Profiled with immunoSEQ multiplex PCR; TCRdb holds only in-frame clones, not every one. The table has some 150,000 clones, about nine tenths seen once. The source material was peripheral blood, sampled 28 days after the second AZD1222 dose. All receptors come from an adult who received the AZD1222 COVID-19 vaccine.

This chain joins TRBV7-9 and TRBJ2-7; no clear D gene. CDR3 length equals 12 residues. Germline V lookup: CDR1 SEHNR, CDR2 FQNEAQ (reference sequence). The germline V and J ends were trimmed by 7 bases and 2 bases, with 9 bases remaining between them. The CDR3 here is CASTPLTYEQYF. CDR3 DNA: TGTGCCAGCACCCCTCTGACCTACGAGCAGTACTTC.

The chain combines TRBV27 with TRBJ1-5; 10 bases agree with TRBD1. This CDR3 is 17 amino acids long. V shed 1 base and J 6 bases; nucleotides not matched to a gene: 9. CDR1 MNHEY and CDR2 SMNVEV come from the germline V gene (reference sequence). The CDR3 sequence is CASSLFGGQGEFQPQHF. The CDR3 nucleotides read TGTGCCAGCAGTTTATTCGGAGGACAGGGGGAATTTCAGCCCCAGCATTTT.

This clone qualifies as medium-sized. This chain joins TRBV12-5 and TRBJ1-5; D gene unclear. The CDR3 runs 18 residues. Trimming removed 6 bases at V and 0 bases at J, with 21 bases between. From germline, CDR1 is LGHNT and CDR2 FRNRAP. The CDR3 spells CASGADLIGANSNQPQHF. The CDR3 DNA follows: TGTGCTAGTGGCGCAGACCTTATCGGAGCGAATAGCAATCAGCCCCAGCATTTT.

V and J are TRBV5-1 and TRBJ2-7; unclear D gene. Trimming took off 0 bases at V and 8 bases at J, with 12 bases between the two ends. The CDR3 extends over 13 amino acids. Germline CDR1 SGHRS, CDR2 YFSETQ. DNA for the CDR3: TGCGCCAGCAGCTTGGGTTGGGTTGGGAAGCAGTACTTC. This codes for CASSLGWVGKQYF.

V is TRBV6-1 and J is TRBJ2-6; 8 bases line up with TRBD1. Germline assignment: CDR1 MNHNS and CDR2 SASEGT. V trimming: 4 bases; J trimming: 0 bases; junction bases outside the gene matches: 5. The CDR3 sequence is 17 residues long. The CDR3 loop reads CASSVRQGSSGANVLTF. In nucleotides, the CDR3 is TGTGCCAGCAGTGTCAGACAGGGGAGCTCTGGGGCCAACGTCCTGACTTTC.

The rearrangement joins TRBV6-1 to TRBJ2-5, with D maybe TRBD2 (5 bases). CDR3 size: 16 residues. Trimming pared 0 bases from V and 4 bases from J, leaving 15 bases between. Looked up from germline, CDR1 is MNHNS and CDR2 is SASEGT. CDR3 region: CASSEAREGVRETQYF. CDR3 coding DNA: TGTGCCAGCAGTGAAGCTCGGGAAGGCGTAAGAGAGACCCAGTACTTC.

The chain has TRBV19 and TRBJ1-2; 9 positions agree with TRBD1. The junction had 3 bases not matched to a gene; V was cut back by 6 bases and J by 4 bases. The CDR3 spans 13 residues. CDR1 and CDR2 from the germline V gene are LNHDA and SQIVND (reference sequence). The CDR3 DNA reads TGTGCCAGTAGCACAGGGGGCGGCTATGGCTACACCTTC. Protein product: CASSTGGGYGYTF. The full variable domain, completed using reference TRBV19 and TRBJ1-2, is DGGITQSPKYLFRKEGQNVTLSCEQNLNHDAMYWYRQDPGQGLRLIYYSQIVNDFQKGDIAEGYSVSREKKESFPLTVTSAQKNPTAFYLCASSTGGGYGYTFGSGTRLTVV.

The chain is built from TRBV5-1 and TRBJ2-6, with 8 bases fitting TRBD1. The CDR3 has 18 amino acids. Germline assignment: CDR1 SGHRS and CDR2 YFSETQ. The trim removed 2 bases at V and 3 bases at J, leaving 10 bases unmatched. The CDR3 sequence: CASSFRTTGGGGANVLTF. The CDR3 DNA reads TGCGCCAGCAGCTTCAGAACTACAGGGGGTGGTGGGGCCAACGTCCTGACTTTC.

This chain joins TRBV19 and TRBJ1-5; perhaps TRBD1 as D (5 bases). The V and J ends lost 3 bases and 0 bases respectively, with 15 bases between them. This CDR3 spans 17 amino acids. Looked up from germline, CDR1 is LNHDA and CDR2 is SQIVND (reference sequence). CDR3 sequence: CASSISRGTYSNQPQHF. In DNA, the CDR3 is TGTGCCAGTAGTATCTCTCGTGGGACCTATAGCAATCAGCCCCAGCATTTT.

The chain links TRBV5-4 to TRBJ1-1; perhaps TRBD1 as D (5 bases). The CDR3 is made up of 15 amino acids. Germline CDR1 SGHNT, CDR2 YYREEE (reference sequence). Deletions cut 2 bases from V and 1 base from J, with 12 bases between. CDR3 region: CASSFPGPTNTEAFF. The CDR3, as DNA: TGTGCCAGCAGCTTTCCGGGACCGACGAACACTGAAGCTTTCTTT.

V is TRBV27 and J is TRBJ2-7; D gene uncertain. The CDR3 runs to 14 residues. Trimming cost V 5 bases and J 5 bases, with 16 bases left between them. Germline V gene lookup returns CDR1 MNHEY and CDR2 SMNVEV (reference sequence). The CDR3 nucleotides read TGTGCCAGCAGTCCATCCCCCCCCGGGCACGAGCAGTACTTC. Translation: CASSPSPPGHEQYF.

The V and J genes are TRBV5-1 and TRBJ2-5; 14 bases map to TRBD2. V dropped 0 bases and J dropped 5; count of bases not matched to a gene: 3. This CDR3 contains 16 residues. The germline CDR1 and CDR2 sequences are SGHRS and YFSETQ. In DNA, the CDR3 is TGCGCCAGCAGCTTGGCGGGGACTAGCGGGAGTGAGACCCAGTACTTC. Protein product: CASSLAGTSGSETQYF.

The V call is TRBV12-3 or TRBV12-4, the J call TRBJ2-7; 7 nucleotides match TRBD1. This CDR3 comprises 12 residues. The V and J ends lost 10 bases and 5 bases, in that order; junction bases with no gene match: 8. The CDR3 nucleotides read TGTGCCACATCGCCAGGGGGTAACGAGCAGTACTTC. This codes for CATSPGGNEQYF.

A note on this clone: This CDR3 is also generated by other DNA sequences in the sample. The gene calls are TRBV27 and TRBJ1-1; D call uncertain. V was clipped by 7 bases and J by 3 bases, with 9 bases between them. CDR1 and CDR2 (germline): MNHEY, SMNVEV (reference sequence). The CDR3 consists of 12 residues. CDR3 sequence reads: CASKSGYTEAFF. In DNA, the CDR3 is TGTGCCAGCAAGAGCGGCTACACTGAAGCTTTCTTT.

The chain combines TRBV7-9 with TRBJ2-1, with TRBD2 matching 10 bases. Germline V lookup: CDR1 SEHNR, CDR2 FQNEAQ (reference sequence). This CDR3 spans 18 amino acids. Trimming cost V 5 bases and J 0 bases; bases outside gene matches: 10. Written as DNA, the CDR3 is TGTGCCAGCAGCCCCCGGACTAGCGGAGGCCCCTCCTACAATGAGCAGTTCTTC. Its translation: CASSPRTSGGPSYNEQFF.

The CDR3 loop is CATQDGSNYGYTF. The DNA for the CDR3 is TGTGCCACACAGGACGGATCTAACTATGGCTACACCTTC. This chain links TRBV10-3 with TRBJ1-2; TRBD1 might be the D (5 bases). Germline V CDR1 and CDR2: ENHRY, SYGVKD. There are 13 residues in the CDR3. V lost 10 bases to trimming and J lost 0 bases, with 12 bases between them.

The rearrangement links TRBV5-6 to TRBJ2-3, with 12 bases fitting TRBD1. Germline-derived CDR1 and CDR2 are SGHDT and YYEEEE. The CDR3 sequence is 15 residues long. Trimming at V came to 5 bases and at J to 2 bases, leaving 3 bases not matched to a gene. As DNA, the CDR3 is TGTGCCAGCAGGCGGGACAGGGGGCTCACAGATACGCAGTATTTT. Translated, it gives CASRRDRGLTDTQYF. The complete variable domain, with remaining parts taken from reference TRBV5-6 and TRBJ2-3, reads DAGVTQSPTHLIKTRGQQVTLRCSPKSGHDTVSWYQQALGQGPQFIFQYYEEEERQRGNFPDRFSGHQFPNYSSELNVNALLLGDSALYLCASRRDRGLTDTQYFGPGTRLTVL.

This chain connects TRBV25-1 to TRBJ1-2, with D unresolved. Per germline, CDR1 MGHDK and CDR2 SYGVNS. The CDR3 covers 13 residues. V lost 7 bases and J 5 bases, leaving 14 bases between the germline ends. The CDR3 DNA sequence: TGTGCCAGCAACGGGGATCCTCTTTATGGCTACACCTTC. Amino acids: CASNGDPLYGYTF.

This clone was found once. The chain has TRBV3-1 (or the pseudogene TRBV3-2) and TRBJ2-1; 9 nucleotides agree with TRBD1. The CDR3 covers 15 residues. Germline V gene sequence: CDR1 LGHDT, CDR2 YNNKEL (reference sequence). The ends lost 3 bases at V and 5 bases at J; junction bases unmatched: 5. In DNA form, the CDR3 reads TGTGCCAGCAGCCAGGGGACAGGGTGGGACAATGAGCAGTTCTTC. Its translation is CASSQGTGWDNEQFF.